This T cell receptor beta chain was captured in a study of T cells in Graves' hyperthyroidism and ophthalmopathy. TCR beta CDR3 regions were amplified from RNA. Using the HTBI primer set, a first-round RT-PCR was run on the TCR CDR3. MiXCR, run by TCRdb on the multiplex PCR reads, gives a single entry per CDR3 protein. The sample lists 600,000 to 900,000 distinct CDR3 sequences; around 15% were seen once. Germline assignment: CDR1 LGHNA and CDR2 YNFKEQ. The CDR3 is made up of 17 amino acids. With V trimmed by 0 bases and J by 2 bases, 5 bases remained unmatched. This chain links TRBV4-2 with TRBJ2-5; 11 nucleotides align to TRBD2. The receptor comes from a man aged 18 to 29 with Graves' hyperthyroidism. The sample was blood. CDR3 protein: CASSQEGWTSGQETQYF. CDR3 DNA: TGTGCCAGCAGCCAAGAGGGCTGGACTAGCGGGCAAGAGACCCAGTACTTC.